These 26 T cell receptor beta chains were sequenced from one sample in a study of pediatric ulcerative colitis. This table comes from immunoSEQ multiplex PCR, and its TCRdb copy is limited to in-frame clones, with some not included. The repertoire includes 30,000 to 40,000 clones, roughly 86% of them detected once, and around 4.5% sits in the top ten. Sample: blood. The receptors shown here come from a boy younger than 18 with severe ulcerative colitis.

The V gene is TRBV27, the J gene TRBJ2-2; no clear D gene. Germline assignment: CDR1 MNHEY and CDR2 SMNVEV (reference sequence). The V end was cut by 3 bases, the J end by 4 bases, with 15 bases between. CDR3 length equals 16 residues. In DNA form, the CDR3 reads TGTGCCAGCAGTTTTAGCCATCCGGGTAGCACCGGGGAGCTGTTTTTT. Translating it yields CASSFSHPGSTGELFF.

The chain employs TRBV30 and TRBJ1-3, with D possibly TRBD1 on 6 matching bases. V lost 5 bases and J lost 4, with 9 bases in between. Germline V gene sequence: CDR1 GTSNPN, CDR2 SVGIG (reference sequence). The CDR3 covers 12 residues. The CDR3 reads CAWGGGGNTIYF. The CDR3 DNA sequence: TGTGCCTGGGGAGGGGGGGGAAACACCATATATTTT.

This sequence joins TRBV6-1 and TRBJ2-7; D is uncertain. The CDR3 loop spans 14 amino acids. Germline loops: CDR1 MNHNS, CDR2 SASEGT. With 1 base removed from V and 0 bases from J, the gap between germline ends came to 7 bases. The CDR3, as DNA: TGTGCCAGCAGTGAAGTATGGGGCTCCTACGAGCAGTACTTC. Residues: CASSEVWGSYEQYF.

This rearrangement joins TRBV4-3 to TRBJ1-6; D is possibly TRBD1 (5 bases). Deletions cut 0 bases from V and 8 bases from J, with 11 bases between. This CDR3 has 15 residues. Germline CDR1 is LGHNA and CDR2 is YSLEER. The chain's CDR3 is CASSQDLKGDSPLHF. As DNA, the CDR3 is TGCGCCAGCAGCCAAGATCTCAAAGGGGATTCACCCCTCCACTTT.

The J gene is TRBJ1-1, the V gene TRBV10-3; 8 bases map to TRBD1. CDR1 is ENHRY, CDR2 SYGVKD, per germline. Trimming cost V 4 bases and J 4 bases; bases outside gene matches: 2. This CDR3 region has 13 residues. This CDR3 reads CAISVTGGTEAFF. The DNA of the CDR3 is TGTGCCATCAGTGTCACAGGGGGCACTGAAGCTTTCTTT.

This clone appeared once. V and J are TRBV27 and TRBJ2-3; 8 bases match TRBD2. Germline V lookup: CDR1 MNHEY, CDR2 SMNVEV (reference sequence). The J segment lost 3 bases and the V segment lost 0 bases, leaving 5 bases of the junction unmatched. This CDR3 contains 16 residues. The CDR3, as DNA: TGTGCCAGCAGTTTATCGTTCGGACTAGCTACAGATACGCAGTATTTT. This encodes CASSLSFGLATDTQYF.

The chain employs TRBV6-5 and TRBJ2-4, with 11 bases lining up with TRBD1. Germline trimming cut 6 bases from V and 8 bases from J; bases unmatched to any gene: 6. Germline-derived CDR1 and CDR2 are MNHEY and SVGAGI. This CDR3 comprises 14 residues. The CDR3 here is CASSPGQGAYIQYF. DNA of the CDR3: TGTGCCAGCAGCCCCGGACAGGGGGCCTACATTCAGTACTTC.

The rearrangement links TRBV6-6 to TRBJ2-1; 7 nucleotides line up with TRBD2. From germline, CDR1 is MNHNY and CDR2 SVGAGI (reference sequence). The CDR3 totals 12 residues. The V segment lost 8 bases and the J segment 10 bases; nucleotides outside the gene matches: 8. For the CDR3, the DNA is TGTGCCAGCGCCGAAGCAGCGGGGGAGCAGTTCTTC. Protein product: CASAEAAGEQFF.

The CDR3 protein is CASSWADLTDTQYF. In DNA form, the CDR3 reads TGCGCCAGCAGCTGGGCAGACCTCACAGATACGCAGTATTTT. The chain recombines TRBV5-1 with TRBJ2-3; D is unclear. The germline V and J ends were trimmed by 3 bases and 2 bases, with 10 bases remaining between them. There are 14 residues in the CDR3. Germline CDR1 reads SGHRS; CDR2 reads YFSETQ.

The V and J genes are TRBV5-5 and TRBJ1-1, with D tentatively TRBD1 (5 bases). Germline-derived CDR1 and CDR2 are SGHKS and YYEKEE (reference sequence). CDR3 length equals 14 residues. Between the trimmed V and J ends, which lost 0 bases and 3 bases, there was a span of 9 bases. DNA for the CDR3: TGTGCCAGCAGCTTGGGGGCGGGGGACACTGAAGCTTTCTTT. Translated: CASSLGAGDTEAFF.

This clone was seen once. This sequence joins TRBV4-1 and TRBJ2-3; D gene uncertain. The V end lost 2 bases, the J end lost 8 bases, and 14 bases lay between the germline ends. The CDR3 has 14 residues. Germline CDR1 is MGHRA and CDR2 is YSYEKL. The CDR3 nucleotides read TGCGCCAGCAGCCAATGGCCCCAGGAGATTACGCAGTATTTT. Translation: CASSQWPQEITQYF.

This clone was counted a single time. Written as DNA, the CDR3 is TGTGCCTGGAGTGCTGGGGCCAACGTCCTGACTTTC. Residues: CAWSAGANVLTF. The chain couples TRBV30 to TRBJ2-6; D uncertain. Trimming removed 1 base at V and 2 bases at J, with 0 bases between. Germline CDR1 and CDR2: GTSNPN and SVGIG (reference sequence). The CDR3 contains 12 residues.

This clone was observed a few times. This rearrangement joins TRBV5-8 to TRBJ2-1; D is unclear. The CDR3 consists of 12 residues. The V gene's germline CDR1 is SGHTS and CDR2 YDEGEE. With 0 bases removed from V and 7 bases from J, the gap between germline ends came to 5 bases. CDR3 in amino acids: CASSLGGNEQFF. CDR3 coding DNA: TGTGCCAGCAGCTTGGGGGGTAATGAGCAGTTCTTC.

This chain uses TRBV19 with TRBJ1-5, with D perhaps matching TRBD1 (5 bases). Germline values: CDR1 LNHDA, CDR2 SQIVND (reference sequence). The V and J ends lost 11 bases and 0 bases respectively, with 17 bases between them. This CDR3 is built from 15 residues. The CDR3 is CAGGVTAHSNQPQHF. CDR3 nucleotide sequence: TGTGCCGGGGGGGTGACAGCCCATAGCAATCAGCCCCAGCATTTT.

The chain links TRBV7-6 to TRBJ2-2; D not resolved. The CDR3 contains 20 residues. V was shortened by 1 base and J by 0 bases, with 21 bases between the two germline ends. Germline lookup yields CDR1 SGHVS and CDR2 FNYEAQ. DNA of the CDR3: TGTGCCAGCAGCTTAGAAGTTGCAGTGTGGGCTATCGCGAACACCGGGGAGCTGTTTTTT. Its protein product is CASSLEVAVWAIANTGELFF.

The chain joins TRBV27 to TRBJ1-6; D call uncertain. The germline V gene has CDR1 MNHEY and CDR2 SMNVEV (reference sequence). The CDR3 loop spans 13 amino acids. Between the trimmed V and J ends, which lost 4 bases and 7 bases, there was a span of 8 bases. The CDR3 sequence: CASSYEGNSPLHF. CDR3 nucleotide sequence: TGTGCCAGCAGTTATGAGGGAAATTCACCCCTCCACTTT.

The V and J genes are TRBV14 and TRBJ2-2; 12 bases fit TRBD2. Germline CDR1 is SGHDN and CDR2 is FVKESK. J gave up 5 bases and V 2 bases, and 0 bases lay outside the gene matches. This CDR3 is 15 amino acids long. CDR3 nucleotide sequence: TGTGCCAGCAGCCAACTAGCGGGGGGGACCGGGGAGCTGTTTTTT. It translates to CASSQLAGGTGELFF. Full variable domain (rest looked up from reference TRBV14 and TRBJ2-2): EAGVTQFPSHSVIEKGQTVTLRCDPISGHDNLYWYRRVMGKEIKFLLHFVKESKQDESGMPNNRFLAERTGGTYSTLKVQPAELEDSGVYFCASSQLAGGTGELFFGEGSRLTVL.

The chain carries TRBV20-1 and TRBJ2-3, with a weak D call TRBD2 (5 bases). Germline-derived CDR1 and CDR2 are DFQATT and SNEGSKA (reference sequence). Trimming removed 3 bases from V and 6 bases from J, with 7 bases in between. The CDR3 covers 11 residues. The CDR3: CSASSGDTQYF. The DNA of the CDR3 is TGCAGTGCTAGCTCGGGGGATACGCAGTATTTT.

The V call is TRBV5-1, the J call TRBJ1-2; TRBD1 matches at 11 bases. The V segment lost 4 bases and the J segment 7 bases; nucleotides outside the gene matches: 6. This CDR3 has 14 amino acids. CDR1 is SGHRS and CDR2 is YFSETQ in the germline V gene. In DNA form, the CDR3 reads TGCGCCAGCAGCCGGGGACAGGGGGTTGGTGGCTACACCTTC. Its protein is CASSRGQGVGGYTF.

This chain uses TRBV7-6 with TRBJ1-2; D is possibly TRBD1 (6 bases). CDR1 and CDR2 from the germline V gene are SGHVS and FNYEAQ. Trimming stripped 3 bases from V and 1 base from J, with 12 bases between. This CDR3 has 15 amino acids. CDR3 region: CASSFSGESNYGYTF. The DNA of the CDR3 is TGTGCCAGCAGCTTTTCAGGGGAAAGTAACTATGGCTACACCTTC.

V gene TRBV13 combines with J gene TRBJ2-3; D not resolved. This CDR3 has 13 amino acids. The V end was cut by 0 bases, the J end by 3 bases, with 4 bases between. Per germline, CDR1 PRHDT and CDR2 FYEKMQ (reference sequence). The CDR3 DNA is TGTGCCAGCAGCTTAGGCACTACAGATACGCAGTATTTT. It yields the protein CASSLGTTDTQYF.

The chain employs TRBV4-1 and TRBJ1-1; D not resolved. V lost 0 bases and J 1 base, leaving 9 bases between the germline ends. The CDR3 is made up of 15 amino acids. Germline V gene data show CDR1 as MGHRA and CDR2 as YSYEKL. CDR3 in DNA: TGCGCCAGCAGCCAAGATCAACGGACGAACACTGAAGCTTTCTTT. Translated, it gives CASSQDQRTNTEAFF.

The chain combines TRBV7-8 with TRBJ2-7, with 12 bases aligning to TRBD2. The germline gives CDR1 SGHVS, CDR2 FQNEAQ. The CDR3 has 15 amino acids. The junction had 9 bases not matched to a gene; V was cut back by 6 bases and J by 6 bases. The chain's CDR3 is CASRRTSGVEGEQYF. CDR3 in DNA: TGTGCCAGCAGACGGACTAGCGGGGTTGAAGGCGAGCAGTACTTC.

This clone has just a few counts. The rearrangement joins TRBV5-4 to TRBJ1-2; D is uncertain. Germline CDR1 is SGHNT and CDR2 is YYREEE (reference sequence). Between the trimmed V and J ends, which lost 1 base and 6 bases, there was a span of 7 bases. The CDR3 totals 12 residues. The CDR3 here is CASSLNSDGYTF. In nucleotides, the CDR3 is TGTGCCAGCAGCTTGAATTCGGATGGCTACACCTTC.

The chain combines TRBV2 with TRBJ1-4; D possibly corresponds to TRBD1 (5 bases). Germline assignment: CDR1 SNHLY and CDR2 FYNNEI. The CDR3 length is 14 residues. The V end lost 0 bases, the J end lost 4 bases, and 6 bases lay between the germline ends. CDR3 loop: CASSEAGRNEKLFF. CDR3 in DNA: TGTGCCAGCAGTGAAGCGGGACGTAATGAAAAACTGTTTTTT.

The chain combines TRBV6-1 with TRBJ1-1; weak D call: TRBD1 (6 bases). V was trimmed by 7 bases and J by 4 bases, leaving 19 bases between them. Germline V gene data show CDR1 as MNHNS and CDR2 as SASEGT. The CDR3 sequence is 15 residues long. DNA for the CDR3: TGTGCCAGCAATACCAGAGGACTGGGGGCCACTGAAGCTTTCTTT. It is translated as CASNTRGLGATEAFF.